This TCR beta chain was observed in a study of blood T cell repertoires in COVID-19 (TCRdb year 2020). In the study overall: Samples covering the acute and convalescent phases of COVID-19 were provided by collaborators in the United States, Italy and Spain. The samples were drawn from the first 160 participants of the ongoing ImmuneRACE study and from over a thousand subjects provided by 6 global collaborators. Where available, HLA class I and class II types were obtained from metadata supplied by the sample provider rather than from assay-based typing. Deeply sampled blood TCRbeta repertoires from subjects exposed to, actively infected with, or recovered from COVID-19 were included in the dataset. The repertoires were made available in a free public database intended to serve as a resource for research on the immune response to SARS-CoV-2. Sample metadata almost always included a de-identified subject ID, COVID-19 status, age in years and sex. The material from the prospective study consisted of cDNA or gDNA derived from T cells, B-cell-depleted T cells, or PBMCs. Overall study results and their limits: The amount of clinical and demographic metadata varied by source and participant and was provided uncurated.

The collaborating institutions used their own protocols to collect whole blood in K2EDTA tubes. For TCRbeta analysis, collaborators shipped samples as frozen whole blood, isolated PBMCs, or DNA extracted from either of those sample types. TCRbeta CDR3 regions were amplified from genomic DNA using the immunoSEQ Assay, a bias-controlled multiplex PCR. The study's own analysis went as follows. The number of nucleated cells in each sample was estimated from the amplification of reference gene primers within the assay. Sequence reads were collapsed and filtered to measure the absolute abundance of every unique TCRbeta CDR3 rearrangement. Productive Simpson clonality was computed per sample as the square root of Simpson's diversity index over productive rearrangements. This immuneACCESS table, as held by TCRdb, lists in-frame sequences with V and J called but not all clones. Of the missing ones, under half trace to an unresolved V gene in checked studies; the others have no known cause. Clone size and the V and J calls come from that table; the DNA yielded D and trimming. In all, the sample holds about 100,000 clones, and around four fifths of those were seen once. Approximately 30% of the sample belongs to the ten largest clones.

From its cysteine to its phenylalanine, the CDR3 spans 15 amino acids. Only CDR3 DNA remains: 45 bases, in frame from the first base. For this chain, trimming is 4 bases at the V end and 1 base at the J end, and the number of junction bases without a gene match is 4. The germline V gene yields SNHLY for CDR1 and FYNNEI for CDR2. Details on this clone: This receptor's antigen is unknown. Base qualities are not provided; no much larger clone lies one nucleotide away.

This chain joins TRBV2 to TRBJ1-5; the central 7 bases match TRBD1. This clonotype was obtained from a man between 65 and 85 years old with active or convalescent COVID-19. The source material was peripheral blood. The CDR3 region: CASSAQGNSNQPQHF. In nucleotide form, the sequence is TGTGCCAGCAGTGCACAGGGGAACAGCAATCAGCCCCAGCATTTT. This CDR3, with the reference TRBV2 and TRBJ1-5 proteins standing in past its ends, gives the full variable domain EPEVTQTPSHQVTQMGQEVILRCVPISNHLYFYWYRQILGQKVEFLVSFYNNEISEKSEIFDDQFSVERPDGSNFTLKIRSTKLEDSAMYFCASSAQGNSNQPQHFGDGTRLSIL.